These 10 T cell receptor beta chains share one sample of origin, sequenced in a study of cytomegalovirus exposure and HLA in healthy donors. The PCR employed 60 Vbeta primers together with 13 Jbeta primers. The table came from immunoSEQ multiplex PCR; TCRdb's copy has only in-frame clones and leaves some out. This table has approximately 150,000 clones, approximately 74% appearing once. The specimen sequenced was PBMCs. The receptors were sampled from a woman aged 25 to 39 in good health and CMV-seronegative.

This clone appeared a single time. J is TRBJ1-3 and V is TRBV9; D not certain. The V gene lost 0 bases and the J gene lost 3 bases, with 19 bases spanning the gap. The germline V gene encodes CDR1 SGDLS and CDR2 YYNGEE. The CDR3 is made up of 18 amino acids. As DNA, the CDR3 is TGTGCCAGCAGCGTAGATTACCTTCTTACGGGTCGTGGAAACACCATATATTTT. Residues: CASSVDYLLTGRGNTIYF. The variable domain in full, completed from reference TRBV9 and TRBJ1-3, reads DSGVTQTPKHLITATGQRVTLRCSPRSGDLSVYWYQQSLDQGLQFLIQYYNGEERAKGNILERFSAQQFPDLHSELNLSSLELGDSALYFCASSVDYLLTGRGNTIYFGEGSWLTVV.

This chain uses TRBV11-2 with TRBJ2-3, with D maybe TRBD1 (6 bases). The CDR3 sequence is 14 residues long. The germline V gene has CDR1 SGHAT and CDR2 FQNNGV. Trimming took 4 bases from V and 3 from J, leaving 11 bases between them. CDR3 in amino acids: CASSSAQGTDTQYF. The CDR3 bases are TGTGCCAGCAGCTCGGCACAGGGTACAGATACGCAGTATTTT.

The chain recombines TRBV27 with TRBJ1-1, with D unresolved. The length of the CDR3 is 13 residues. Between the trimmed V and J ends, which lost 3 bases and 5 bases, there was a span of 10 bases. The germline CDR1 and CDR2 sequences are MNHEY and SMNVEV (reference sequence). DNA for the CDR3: TGTGCCAGCAGTTTTGAAAGAGGTACTGAAGCTTTCTTT. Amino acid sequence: CASSFERGTEAFF.

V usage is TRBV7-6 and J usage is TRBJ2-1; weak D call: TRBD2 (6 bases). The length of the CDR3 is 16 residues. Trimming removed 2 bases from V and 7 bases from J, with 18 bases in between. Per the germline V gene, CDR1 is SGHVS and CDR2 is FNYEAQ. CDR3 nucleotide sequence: TGTGCCAGCAGCTTACAGACCCGACTAGTTGGAAATGAGCAGTTCTTC. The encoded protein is CASSLQTRLVGNEQFF.

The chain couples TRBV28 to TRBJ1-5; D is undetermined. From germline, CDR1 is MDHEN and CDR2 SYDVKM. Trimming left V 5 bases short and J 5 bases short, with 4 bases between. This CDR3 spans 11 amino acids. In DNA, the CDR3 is TGTGCCAGCAGTCTCTATCAGCCCCAGCATTTT. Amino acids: CASSLYQPQHF.

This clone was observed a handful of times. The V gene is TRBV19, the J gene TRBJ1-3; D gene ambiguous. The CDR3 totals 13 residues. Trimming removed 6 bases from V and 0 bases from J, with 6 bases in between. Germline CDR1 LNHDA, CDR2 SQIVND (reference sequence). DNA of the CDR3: TGTGCCAGTAGACAAAACTCTGGAAACACCATATATTTT. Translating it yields CASRQNSGNTIYF.

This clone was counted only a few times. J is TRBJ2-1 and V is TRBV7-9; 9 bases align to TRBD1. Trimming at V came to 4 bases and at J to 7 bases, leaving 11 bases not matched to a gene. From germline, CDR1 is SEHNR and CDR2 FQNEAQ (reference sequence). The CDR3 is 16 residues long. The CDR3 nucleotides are TGTGCCAGCAGCTCGACGTCCGGGACAGGGAATAATGAGCAGTTCTTC. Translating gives CASSSTSGTGNNEQFF.

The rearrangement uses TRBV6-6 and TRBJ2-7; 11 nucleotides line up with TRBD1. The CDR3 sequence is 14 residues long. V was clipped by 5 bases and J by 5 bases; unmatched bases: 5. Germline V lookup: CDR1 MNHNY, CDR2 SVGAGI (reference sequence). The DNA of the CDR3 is TGTGCCAGCAGTCGACCGGGACAGGGGGACGAGCAGTACTTC. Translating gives CASSRPGQGDEQYF.

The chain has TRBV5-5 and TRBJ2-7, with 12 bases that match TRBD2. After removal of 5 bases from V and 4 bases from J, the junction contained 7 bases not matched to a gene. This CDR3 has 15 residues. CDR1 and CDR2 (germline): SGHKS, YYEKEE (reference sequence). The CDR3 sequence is CASSSPGTSGYEQYF. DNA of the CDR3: TGTGCCAGCAGTTCTCCCGGGACTAGCGGGTACGAGCAGTACTTC.

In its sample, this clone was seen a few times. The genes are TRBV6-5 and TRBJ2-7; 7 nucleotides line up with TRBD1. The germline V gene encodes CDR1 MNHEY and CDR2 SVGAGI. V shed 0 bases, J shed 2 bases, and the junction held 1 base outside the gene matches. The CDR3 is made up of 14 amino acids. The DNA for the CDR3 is TGTGCCAGCAGTTACTCGGGACAGACCTACGAGCAGTACTTC. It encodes CASSYSGQTYEQYF.